These 17 T cell receptor beta chains originate from one sample sequenced in a study of identifying expanded T cells in peripheral blood (dated by TCRdb to the late 2010s). Library creation used the immunoSEQ multiplex PCR assay. TCRdb obtained this table from immuneACCESS and retained in-frame rearrangements with V and J assigned. These tables miss some clones; where compared with another copy, unresolved V genes account for less than half of the shortfall, and the remainder is unexplained. The sample yields tens of thousands of clones; 85% to 90% were counted once. Together, the top ten hold around 20% of the sample. Sequencing input: blood. These receptors all stem from a person aged 18 to 70 in good health.

This clone occurred a few times. The rearrangement links TRBV9 to TRBJ1-1, with a weak D call TRBD1 (6 bases). Germline CDR1 is SGDLS and CDR2 is YYNGEE. This CDR3 region has 15 residues. V was clipped by 4 bases and J by 0 bases, with 13 bases between them. The CDR3 spells CASSTWTVMNTEAFF. The DNA for the CDR3 is TGTGCCAGCAGCACCTGGACAGTTATGAACACTGAAGCTTTCTTT.

This clone came up once. The chain links TRBV29-1 to TRBJ2-1; D unclear. The CDR3 is 11 amino acids. Trimming removed 2 bases at V and 12 bases at J, with 11 bases between. CDR1 SQVTM and CDR2 ANQGSEA come from the germline V gene. The CDR3 protein is CSVELRVGQFF. The CDR3 region has the DNA TGCAGCGTTGAACTCCGCGTAGGGCAGTTCTTC.

This clone appeared a single time. The chain combines TRBV28 with TRBJ1-4; 7 positions match TRBD1. Germline CDR1 MDHEN, CDR2 SYDVKM. The trim removed 5 bases at V and 0 bases at J, leaving 6 bases unmatched. This CDR3 is built from 16 residues. In nucleotides, the CDR3 is TGTGCCAGCAGTAGGACAGGCGCCTCAACTAATGAAAAACTGTTTTTT. Its translation: CASSRTGASTNEKLFF. Looking up the rest from reference TRBV28 and TRBJ1-4 gives the full variable domain: DVKVTQSSRYLVKRTGEKVFLECVQDMDHENMFWYRQDPGLGLRLIYFSYDVKMKEKGDIPEGYSVSREKKERFSLILESASTNQTSMYLCASSRTGASTNEKLFFGSGTQLSVL.

The rearrangement joins TRBV16 to TRBJ1-1, with D unresolved. This CDR3 region has 15 residues. Trimming took 2 bases from V and 1 from J, leaving 11 bases between them. CDR1 and CDR2 (germline): KGHSY, FQNENV. The CDR3: CASSQTFNGNTEAFF. The CDR3 nucleotides read TGTGCCAGCAGCCAAACCTTTAACGGGAACACTGAAGCTTTCTTT.

This chain joins TRBV28 and TRBJ1-3; D is unresolved. In germline, CDR1 is MDHEN, CDR2 SYDVKM. Trimming left V 4 bases short and J 3 bases short, with 19 bases between. The CDR3 totals 17 residues. This CDR3 reads CASSSPGISYFGNTIYF. Here the CDR3 DNA reads TGTGCCAGCAGTTCACCGGGAATCTCATATTTTGGAAACACCATATATTTT.

Only a few counts were recorded for this clone. The CDR3 DNA follows: TGTGCCAGCAGCCCCGACAGGGGGCGAGATGGCTACACCTTC. Translating it yields CASSPDRGRDGYTF. The chain recombines TRBV7-6 with TRBJ1-2; 10 bases fit TRBD1. V shed 5 bases and J 6 bases; nucleotides not matched to a gene: 6. CDR1 is SGHVS, CDR2 FNYEAQ, per germline. The CDR3 has 14 amino acids.

The genes are TRBV5-4 and TRBJ2-2, with 9 bases that match TRBD1. CDR3 size: 14 residues. With 4 bases clipped from V and 5 bases from J, the junction kept 3 bases outside the gene matches. Germline values: CDR1 SGHNT, CDR2 YYREEE (reference sequence). The CDR3 here is CASSRGTGTGELFF. CDR3 nucleotide sequence: TGTGCCAGCAGCCGTGGGACAGGGACCGGGGAGCTGTTTTTT. Full variable domain (outside the CDR3, taken from reference TRBV5-4 and TRBJ2-2): ETGVTQSPTHLIKTRGQQVTLRCSSQSGHNTVSWYQQALGQGPQFIFQYYREEENGRGNFPPRFSGLQFPNYSSELNVNALELDDSALYLCASSRGTGTGELFFGEGSRLTVL.

CDR3 sequence (DNA): TGTGCCAGCAGCTCTGAGGACAGGGGAGGCCTTAACTATGGCTACACCTTC. Residues: CASSSEDRGGLNYGYTF. The V call is TRBV13, the J call TRBJ1-2; the match to TRBD1 covers 9 bases. Germline-derived CDR1 and CDR2 are PRHDT and FYEKMQ (reference sequence). CDR3 length: 17 amino acids. V dropped 4 bases and J dropped 1; count of bases not matched to a gene: 10. The full variable domain, its missing parts supplied by reference TRBV13 and TRBJ1-2, is AAGVIQSPRHLIKEKRETATLKCYPIPRHDTVYWYQQGPGQDPQFLISFYEKMQSDKGSIPDRFSAQQFSDYHSELNMSSLELGDSALYFCASSSEDRGGLNYGYTFGSGTRLTVV.

CDR3 sequence (DNA): TGCGCCAGCAGGCGGATCACCGTCAAAGATACGCAGTATTTT. Its protein product is CASRRITVKDTQYF. The chain has TRBV5-1 and TRBJ2-3; D remains ambiguous. There are 14 residues in the CDR3. From germline, CDR1 is SGHRS and CDR2 YFSETQ. Trimming removed 5 bases from V and 5 bases from J, with 15 bases in between.

This chain uses TRBV27 with TRBJ2-7; D not certain. The germline gives CDR1 MNHEY, CDR2 SMNVEV (reference sequence). The CDR3 has 13 amino acids. V dropped 4 bases and J dropped 4 bases, with 11 bases sitting between them. The DNA of the CDR3 is TGTGCCAGCAGTTACCGGACGGGTTACGAGCAGTACTTC. It translates to CASSYRTGYEQYF.

This clone was detected only once. The rearrangement uses TRBV27 and TRBJ1-2; a weak D match, TRBD1 (5 bases). CDR1 and CDR2 from the germline V gene are MNHEY and SMNVEV (reference sequence). This CDR3 contains 14 residues. Trimming left V 6 bases short and J 0 bases short, with 11 bases between. DNA for the CDR3: TGTGCCAGCAGAGACAGCGGAGCTAACTATGGCTACACCTTC. Its protein is CASRDSGANYGYTF.

This clone was seen more than once but under ten times. In DNA, the CDR3 is TGTGCCAGCAGACCCTTTGGACAGGCATTCGAGCAGTACTTC. It translates to CASRPFGQAFEQYF. The chain links TRBV25-1 to TRBJ2-7; 7 bases map to TRBD1. The CDR3 spans 14 residues. Germline V gene data show CDR1 as MGHDK and CDR2 as SYGVNS. The V gene end was trimmed by 6 bases and the J gene end by 6 bases; junction bases not matched to a gene: 11.

The genes are TRBV2 and TRBJ1-2, with D uncertain. V was cut by 0 bases and J by 4 bases, with 12 bases left in between. Germline V gene lookup returns CDR1 SNHLY and CDR2 FYNNEI. This CDR3 spans 15 amino acids. DNA of the CDR3: TGTGCCAGCAGTGAAGCGGAGACCGATATCTATGGCTACACCTTC. This translates into CASSEAETDIYGYTF.

This sequence joins TRBV12-1 and TRBJ1-2; the table calls TRBD1, which could not be checked here. TRBV12-1 constitutes a pseudogene. CDR3 length: 16 amino acids. The CDR3 region has the DNA TGTGCCAGCAGCCAACCCCCGACAGTGCGAATCTATGGCTACACCTTC. It translates to CASSQPPTVRIYGYTF.

The J gene is TRBJ2-1, the V gene TRBV11-1, with D possibly being TRBD1 or TRBD2 (6 bases each). V shed 6 bases and J shed 4 bases, with 10 bases lying between them. Germline loops: CDR1 SGHAT, CDR2 FQDESV (reference sequence). The CDR3 has 13 residues. CDR3 in amino acids: CASRQGRYNEQFF. CDR3 DNA: TGTGCCAGCAGGCAGGGGAGGTACAATGAGCAGTTCTTC.

The chain has TRBV4-1 and TRBJ2-2; the D is unclear. V lost 2 bases, J lost 11 bases, and 9 bases lay in between. The germline CDR1 and CDR2 sequences are MGHRA and YSYEKL. The CDR3 runs 12 residues. The DNA for the CDR3 is TGCGCCAGCAGCCAAAACACAGATGAGCTGTTTTTT. As protein: CASSQNTDELFF.

J is TRBJ1-4 and V is TRBV2, with a weak D call TRBD1 (6 bases). Germline loops: CDR1 SNHLY, CDR2 FYNNEI. V gave up 8 bases and J gave up 7 bases, with 17 bases separating them. This CDR3 has 14 amino acids. CDR3: CASRRGEGSEKLFF. In DNA form, the CDR3 reads TGTGCCAGCCGGAGGGGGGAGGGAAGTGAAAAACTGTTTTTT.